Below, 3 T cell receptor beta chains from the same sample are listed, as sequenced in a study of beta chain features in type 1 diabetes. Study observations and caveats: In every one of the four CD4+ subsets, TCRB CDR3s were moderately but significantly shorter in Type 1 diabetes patients.

The antigens for these receptors are not known. Expressed TCRB transcripts were sequenced, since all the RNA that had been isolated was reverse transcribed. The repertoire was sequenced with immunoSEQ multiplex PCR; TCRdb's copy has only in-frame clones and lacks some. Here the sample spans 150,000 to 200,000 clones, roughly 59% being singletons. Input material: naive CD4+ T cells from blood. The receptors shown here come from a man aged 25 to 40 with type 1 diabetes.

In its sample, this clone was seen once. V and J are TRBV7-2 and TRBJ2-7, with D uncertain. The CDR3 loop spans 11 amino acids. Germline V gene lookup returns CDR1 SGHTA and CDR2 FQGNSA. Trimming took 10 bases from V and 1 from J, leaving 8 bases between them. The CDR3 DNA is TGTGCCAACTCAGAGTCCTACGAGCAGTACTTC. It encodes CANSESYEQYF. Full variable domain (remainder filled in from reference TRBV7-2 and TRBJ2-7): GAGVSQSPSNKVTEKGKDVELRCDPISGHTALYWYRQSLGQGLEFLIYFQGNSAPDKSGLPSDRFSAERTGGSVSTLTIQRTQQEDSAVYLCANSESYEQYFGPGTRLTVT.

The chain is built from TRBV9 and TRBJ2-3, with D tentatively TRBD2 (6 bases). Trimming took 0 bases from V and 2 from J, leaving 13 bases between them. CDR1 is SGDLS and CDR2 is YYNGEE in the germline V gene. This CDR3 has 16 amino acids. In DNA, the CDR3 is TGTGCCAGCAGCGTAGGGGTAGCGGAGAACACAGATACGCAGTATTTT. Encoded protein: CASSVGVAENTDTQYF. Supplemented by reference TRBV9 and TRBJ2-3, the full variable domain reads DSGVTQTPKHLITATGQRVTLRCSPRSGDLSVYWYQQSLDQGLQFLIQYYNGEERAKGNILERFSAQQFPDLHSELNLSSLELGDSALYFCASSVGVAENTDTQYFGPGTRLTVL.

V is TRBV29-1 and J is TRBJ2-4; D not resolved. Germline-derived CDR1 and CDR2 are SQVTM and ANQGSEA. Between the trimmed V and J ends, which lost 4 bases and 1 base, there was a span of 11 bases. The CDR3 runs to 14 residues. CDR3 loop: CSVVGSAAKNIQYF. The CDR3 DNA sequence: TGCAGCGTTGTCGGTTCTGCGGCCAAAAACATTCAGTACTTC. The variable domain in full, with the rest retrieved from reference TRBV29-1 and TRBJ2-4, is SAVISQKPSRDICQRGTSLTIQCQVDSQVTMMFWYRQQPGQSLTLIATANQGSEATYESGFVIDKFPISRPNLTFSTLTVSNMSPEDSSIYLCSVVGSAAKNIQYFGAGTRLSVL.